The clone carrying this TCR beta chain came up a few times. The antigen is undetermined. This sample stems from a study of Graves' ophthalmopathy and Graves' hyperthyroidism. The study's findings and limits: Most thyroid clonotypes with frequency above 0.001 were detected in blood too. Discrimination between ophthalmopathy and stable hyperthyroidism by a 13-signature model showed 87.88% sensitivity and 70% to 84% specificity.

Amplification of TCR beta CDR3 regions used RNA transcripts. Second-round multiplex PCR followed a first-round RT-PCR using HTBI primers. MiXCR, applied by TCRdb to the multiplex PCR reads, yields one record per CDR3 protein. The sample records roughly 410,000 distinct CDR3 sequences, 15% being singletons. The germline CDR1 and CDR2 sequences are MNHEY and SVGEGT. This CDR3 contains 15 residues. The J segment lost 2 bases and the V segment lost 3 bases, leaving 3 bases of the junction unmatched. The sequence was collected from a woman aged 18-29 years with stable Graves' hyperthyroidism. The rearrangement links TRBV6-2 or TRBV6-3 to TRBJ2-2, with 7 bases fitting TRBD1. The sequencing input was peripheral blood. CDR3 protein: CASSYEGANTGELFF. The CDR3 DNA is TGTGCCAGCAGTTATGAGGGGGCAAACACCGGGGAGCTGTTTTTT.